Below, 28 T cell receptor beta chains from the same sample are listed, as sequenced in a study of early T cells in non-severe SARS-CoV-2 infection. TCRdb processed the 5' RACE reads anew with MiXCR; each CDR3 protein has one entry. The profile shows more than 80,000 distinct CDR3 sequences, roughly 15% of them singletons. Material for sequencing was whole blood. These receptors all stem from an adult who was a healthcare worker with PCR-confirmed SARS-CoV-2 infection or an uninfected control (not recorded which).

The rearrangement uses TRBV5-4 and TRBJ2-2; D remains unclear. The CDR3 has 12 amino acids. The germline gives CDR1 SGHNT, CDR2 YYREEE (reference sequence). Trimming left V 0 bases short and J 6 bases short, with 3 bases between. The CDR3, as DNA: TGTGCCAGCAGCTTGGTTCCCGGGGAGCTGTTTTTT. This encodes CASSLVPGELFF.

The CDR3: CASSLTVETQYF. The CDR3 coding sequence is TGTGCCAGCAGCTTGACCGTAGAGACCCAGTACTTC. The chain uses TRBV7-6 and TRBJ2-5; D call uncertain. This CDR3 is 12 amino acids long. V lost 3 bases, J lost 4 bases, and 6 bases lay in between. CDR1 SGHVS and CDR2 FNYEAQ come from the germline V gene.

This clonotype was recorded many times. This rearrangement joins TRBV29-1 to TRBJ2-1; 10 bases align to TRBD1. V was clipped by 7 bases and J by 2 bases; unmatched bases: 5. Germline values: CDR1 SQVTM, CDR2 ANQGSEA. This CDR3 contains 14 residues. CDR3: CSGLGQGTYNEQFF. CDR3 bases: TGCAGCGGGTTGGGACAGGGGACCTACAATGAGCAGTTCTTC.

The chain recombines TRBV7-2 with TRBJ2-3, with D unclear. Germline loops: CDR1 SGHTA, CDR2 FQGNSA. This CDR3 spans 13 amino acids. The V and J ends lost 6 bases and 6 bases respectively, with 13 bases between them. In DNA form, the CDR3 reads TGTGCCAGCAGGACCGGGCCCCGGGATACGCAGTATTTT. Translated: CASRTGPRDTQYF.

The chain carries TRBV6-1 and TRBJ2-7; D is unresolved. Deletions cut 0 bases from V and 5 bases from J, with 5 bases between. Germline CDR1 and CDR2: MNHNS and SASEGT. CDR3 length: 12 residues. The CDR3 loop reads CASSEAGNEQYF. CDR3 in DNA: TGTGCCAGCAGTGAAGCGGGTAACGAGCAGTACTTC.

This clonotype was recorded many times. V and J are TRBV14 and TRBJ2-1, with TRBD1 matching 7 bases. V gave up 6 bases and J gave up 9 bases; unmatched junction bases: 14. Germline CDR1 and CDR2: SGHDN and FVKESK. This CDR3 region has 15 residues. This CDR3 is CASRQQGTRIGEQFF. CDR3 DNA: TGTGCCAGCAGACAACAGGGGACGCGGATCGGTGAGCAGTTCTTC. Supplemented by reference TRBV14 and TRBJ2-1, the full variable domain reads EAGVTQFPSHSVIEKGQTVTLRCDPISGHDNLYWYRRVMGKEIKFLLHFVKESKQDESGMPNNRFLAERTGGTYSTLKVQPAELEDSGVYFCASRQQGTRIGEQFFGPGTRLTVL.

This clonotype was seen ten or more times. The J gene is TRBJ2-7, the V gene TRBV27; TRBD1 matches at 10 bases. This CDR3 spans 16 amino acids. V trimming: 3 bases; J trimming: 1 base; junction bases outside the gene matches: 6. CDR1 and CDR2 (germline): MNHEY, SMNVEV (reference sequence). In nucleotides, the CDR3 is TGTGCCAGCAGTTTCTTGGGACAGGGGAGATCCTACGAGCAGTACTTC. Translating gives CASSFLGQGRSYEQYF.

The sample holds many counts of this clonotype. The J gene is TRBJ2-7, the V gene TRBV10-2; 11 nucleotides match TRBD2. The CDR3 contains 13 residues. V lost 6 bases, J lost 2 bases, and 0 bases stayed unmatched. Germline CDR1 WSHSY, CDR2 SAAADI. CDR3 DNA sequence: TGCGCCAGCAGGACTAGCGGGGCCTACGAGCAGTACTTC. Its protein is CASRTSGAYEQYF.

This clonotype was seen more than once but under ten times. In DNA, the CDR3 is TGTGCCAGCAGTGACGGTGCGGGTCCCGGGGATACGCAGTATTTT. This codes for CASSDGAGPGDTQYF. This rearrangement joins TRBV2 to TRBJ2-3, with TRBD2 as a possible D gene (5 bases). The CDR3 contains 15 residues. V lost 3 bases to trimming and J lost 6 bases, with 16 bases between them. Germline lookup yields CDR1 SNHLY and CDR2 FYNNEI.

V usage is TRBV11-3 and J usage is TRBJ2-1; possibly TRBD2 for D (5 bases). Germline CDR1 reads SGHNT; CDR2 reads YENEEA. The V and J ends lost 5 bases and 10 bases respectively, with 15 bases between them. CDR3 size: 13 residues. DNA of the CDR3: TGTGCCAGCAGCCCCACTTCGTCGGGGGAGCAGTTCTTC. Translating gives CASSPTSSGEQFF.

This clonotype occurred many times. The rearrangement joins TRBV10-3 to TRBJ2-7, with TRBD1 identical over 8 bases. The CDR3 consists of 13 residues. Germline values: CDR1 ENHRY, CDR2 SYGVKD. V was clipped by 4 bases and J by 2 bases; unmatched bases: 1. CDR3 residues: CAISGQGTYEQYF. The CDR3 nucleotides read TGTGCCATCAGTGGACAGGGGACCTACGAGCAGTACTTC.

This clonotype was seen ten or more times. The CDR3 DNA follows: TGTGCCGGGACTGACAGGGTGTCTCCCCTCCACTTT. It encodes CAGTDRVSPLHF. The V and J genes are TRBV30 and TRBJ1-6, with TRBD1 matching over 7 bases. Germline CDR1 reads GTSNPN; CDR2 reads SVGIG (reference sequence). This CDR3 is built from 12 residues. Trimming cost V 8 bases and J 13 bases; bases outside gene matches: 11.

The DNA of the CDR3 is TGTGCCAGCAGTGAGCGGACAGTTCCCTACGAGCAGTACTTC. Translation gives CASSERTVPYEQYF. The J gene is TRBJ2-7, the V gene TRBV28; perhaps TRBD1 as D (6 bases). This CDR3 spans 14 amino acids. V lost 5 bases and J 2 bases, leaving 13 bases between the germline ends. The germline gives CDR1 MDHEN, CDR2 SYDVKM.

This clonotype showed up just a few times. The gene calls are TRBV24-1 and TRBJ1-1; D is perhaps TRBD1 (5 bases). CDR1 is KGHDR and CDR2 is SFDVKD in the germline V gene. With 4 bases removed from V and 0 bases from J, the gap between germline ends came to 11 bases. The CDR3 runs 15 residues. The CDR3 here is CATSETAAMNTEAFF. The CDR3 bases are TGTGCCACCAGTGAGACAGCCGCCATGAACACTGAAGCTTTCTTT.

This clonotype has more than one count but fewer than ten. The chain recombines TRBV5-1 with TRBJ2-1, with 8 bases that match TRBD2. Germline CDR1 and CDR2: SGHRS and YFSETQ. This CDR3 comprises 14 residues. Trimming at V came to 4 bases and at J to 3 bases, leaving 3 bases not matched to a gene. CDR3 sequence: CASSPGGGYNEQFF. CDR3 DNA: TGCGCCAGCAGCCCCGGGGGGGGCTACAATGAGCAGTTCTTC.

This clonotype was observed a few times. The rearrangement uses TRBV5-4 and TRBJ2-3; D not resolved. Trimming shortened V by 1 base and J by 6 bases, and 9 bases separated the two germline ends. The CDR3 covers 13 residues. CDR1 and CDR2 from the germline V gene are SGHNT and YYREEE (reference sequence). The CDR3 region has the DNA TGTGCCAGCAGCTTGACTACCTCGGATACGCAGTATTTT. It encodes CASSLTTSDTQYF.

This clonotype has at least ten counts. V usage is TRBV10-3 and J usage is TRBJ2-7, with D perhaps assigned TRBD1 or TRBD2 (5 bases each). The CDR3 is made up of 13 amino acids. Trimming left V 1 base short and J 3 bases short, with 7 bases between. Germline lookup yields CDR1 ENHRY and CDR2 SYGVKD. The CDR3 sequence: CAISEWGFYEQYF. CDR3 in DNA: TGTGCCATCAGTGAGTGGGGGTTCTACGAGCAGTACTTC.

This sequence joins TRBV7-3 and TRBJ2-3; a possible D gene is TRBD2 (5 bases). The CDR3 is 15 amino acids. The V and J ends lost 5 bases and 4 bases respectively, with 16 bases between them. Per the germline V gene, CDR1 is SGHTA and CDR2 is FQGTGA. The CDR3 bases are TGTGCCAGCAGCCCCGATCGCTACGGGGCAGATACGCAGTATTTT. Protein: CASSPDRYGADTQYF.

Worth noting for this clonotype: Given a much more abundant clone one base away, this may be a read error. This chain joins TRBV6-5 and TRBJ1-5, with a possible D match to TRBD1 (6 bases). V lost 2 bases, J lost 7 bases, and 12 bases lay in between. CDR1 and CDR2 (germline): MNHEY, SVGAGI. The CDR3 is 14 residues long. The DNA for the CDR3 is TGTGCCAGCAGTTACCGGGACAAGACACAGCCCCAGCATTTT. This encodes CASSYRDKTQPQHF.

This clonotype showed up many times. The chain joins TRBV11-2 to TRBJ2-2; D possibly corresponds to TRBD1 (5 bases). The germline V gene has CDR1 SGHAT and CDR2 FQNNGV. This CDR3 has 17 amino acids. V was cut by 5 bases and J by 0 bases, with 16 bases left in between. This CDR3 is CASSPGPDLPNTGELFF. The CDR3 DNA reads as TGTGCCAGCAGCCCAGGGCCAGATTTACCGAACACCGGGGAGCTGTTTTTT.

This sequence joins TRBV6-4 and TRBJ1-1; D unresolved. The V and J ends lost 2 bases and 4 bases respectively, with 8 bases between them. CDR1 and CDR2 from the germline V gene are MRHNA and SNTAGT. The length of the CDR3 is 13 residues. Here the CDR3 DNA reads TGTGCCAGCAGTGACGGGGAAGGCACTGAAGCTTTCTTT. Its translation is CASSDGEGTEAFF.

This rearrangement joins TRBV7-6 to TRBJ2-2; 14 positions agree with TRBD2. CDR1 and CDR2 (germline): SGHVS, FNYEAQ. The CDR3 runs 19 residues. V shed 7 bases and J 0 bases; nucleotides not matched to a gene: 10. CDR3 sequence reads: CASTPGRLAGGPNTGELFF. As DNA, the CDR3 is TGTGCCAGCACCCCGGGCCGACTAGCGGGGGGGCCGAACACCGGGGAGCTGTTTTTT.

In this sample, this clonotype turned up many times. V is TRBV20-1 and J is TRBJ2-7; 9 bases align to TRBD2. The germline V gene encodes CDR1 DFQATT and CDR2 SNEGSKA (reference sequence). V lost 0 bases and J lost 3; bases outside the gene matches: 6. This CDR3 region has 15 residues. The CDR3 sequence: CSARDSAGGRYEQYF. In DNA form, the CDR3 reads TGCAGTGCTAGAGATTCCGCGGGGGGGCGCTACGAGCAGTACTTC.

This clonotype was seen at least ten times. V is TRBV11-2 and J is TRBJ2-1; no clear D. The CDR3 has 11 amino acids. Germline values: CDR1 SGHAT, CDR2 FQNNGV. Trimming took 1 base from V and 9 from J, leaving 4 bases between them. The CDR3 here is CASSLAGEQFF. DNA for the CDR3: TGTGCCAGCAGCTTAGCGGGTGAGCAGTTCTTC.

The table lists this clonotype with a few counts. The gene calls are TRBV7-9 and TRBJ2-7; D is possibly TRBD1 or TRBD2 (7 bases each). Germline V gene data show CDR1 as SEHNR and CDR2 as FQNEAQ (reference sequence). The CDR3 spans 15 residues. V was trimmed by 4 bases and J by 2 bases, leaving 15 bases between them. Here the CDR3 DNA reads TGTGCCAGCAGCTCAGCAGGGGGGGCAACCTACGAGCAGTACTTC. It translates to CASSSAGGATYEQYF.

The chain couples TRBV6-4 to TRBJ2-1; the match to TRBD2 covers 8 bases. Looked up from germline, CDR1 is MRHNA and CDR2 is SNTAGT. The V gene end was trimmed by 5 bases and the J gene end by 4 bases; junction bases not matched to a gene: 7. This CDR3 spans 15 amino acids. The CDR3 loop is CASSPRGGTYNEQFF. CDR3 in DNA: TGTGCCAGCAGTCCCCGGGGGGGGACTTACAATGAGCAGTTCTTC.

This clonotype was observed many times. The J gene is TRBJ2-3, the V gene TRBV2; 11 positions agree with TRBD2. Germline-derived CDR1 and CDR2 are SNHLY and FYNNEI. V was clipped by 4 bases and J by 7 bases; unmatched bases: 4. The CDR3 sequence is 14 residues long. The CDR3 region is CASSVAGGLNTQYF. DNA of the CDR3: TGTGCCAGCAGTGTAGCGGGGGGGCTGAATACGCAGTATTTT.

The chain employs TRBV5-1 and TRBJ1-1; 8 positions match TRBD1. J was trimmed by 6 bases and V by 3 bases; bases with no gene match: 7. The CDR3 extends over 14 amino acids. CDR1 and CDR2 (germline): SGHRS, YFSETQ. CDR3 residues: CASSSGQGVSEAFF. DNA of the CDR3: TGCGCCAGCAGCTCAGGACAGGGCGTTTCTGAAGCTTTCTTT.